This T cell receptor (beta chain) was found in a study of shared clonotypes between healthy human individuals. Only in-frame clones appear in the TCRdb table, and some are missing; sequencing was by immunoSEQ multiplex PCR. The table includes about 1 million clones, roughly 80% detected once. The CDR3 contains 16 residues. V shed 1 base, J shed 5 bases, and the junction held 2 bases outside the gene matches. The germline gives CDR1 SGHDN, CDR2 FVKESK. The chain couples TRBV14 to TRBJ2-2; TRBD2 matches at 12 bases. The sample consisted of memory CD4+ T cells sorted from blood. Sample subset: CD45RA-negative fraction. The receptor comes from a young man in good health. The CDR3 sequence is CASSQGLAGVTGELFF. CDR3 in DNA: TGTGCCAGCAGCCAAGGACTAGCGGGGGTTACCGGGGAGCTGTTTTTT.